This paragraph covers one T cell receptor (beta chain) sequence. This sample was included in a study of shared clonotypes between healthy human individuals. From CD4+ cells came CD45RA+ naive and CD45RA-negative memory subsets. This CDR3 comprises 15 residues. The V and J ends lost 0 bases and 4 bases respectively, with 8 bases between them. CDR1 is SGDLS and CDR2 is YYNGEE in the germline V gene. Using immunoSEQ multiplex PCR, the repertoire was profiled, and TCRdb retains in-frame clones only, with some absent. In the table there are about 1 million clones, around 74% of which are singletons. What was sequenced was memory CD4+ T cells sorted from blood. Subset reported: CD45RA-negative fraction. This chain links TRBV9 with TRBJ1-6; a possible D gene is TRBD1 (6 bases). The source is a man younger than 30 in good health. In DNA form, the CDR3 reads TGTGCCAGCAGCGTAGAAGGACAGTATAATTCACCCCTCCACTTT. Translation: CASSVEGQYNSPLHF.